The 2 T cell receptor beta chains given below trace back to one sample, sequenced in a study of beta chain features in type 1 diabetes. All of the isolated RNA was reverse transcribed, so expressed TCRB transcripts were sequenced. Data came from immunoSEQ multiplex PCR; TCRdb stores just in-frame clones and leaves some out. The table includes 350,000 to 450,000 clones, approximately 15% detected once. The specimen was naive CD4+ T cells from blood. These receptors were taken from a woman aged 18-35 years in good health.

The chain recombines TRBV30 with TRBJ1-4, with 9 bases matching TRBD1. The CDR3 length is 15 residues. The trim removed 4 bases at V and 8 bases at J, leaving 11 bases unmatched. Germline V gene sequence: CDR1 GTSNPN, CDR2 SVGIG (reference sequence). CDR3 sequence (DNA): TGTGCCTGGATCCCCCCCGGGACAGGGAGCGAAAAACTGTTTTTT. It codes for CAWIPPGTGSEKLFF. The variable domain in full, completed from reference TRBV30 and TRBJ1-4, reads SQTIHQWPATLVQPVGSPLSLECTVEGTSNPNLYWYRQAAGRGLQLLFYSVGIGQISSEVPQNLSASRPQDRQFILSSKKLLLSDSGFYLCAWIPPGTGSEKLFFGSGTQLSVL.

The chain is built from TRBV19 and TRBJ1-2; 8 bases are a match to TRBD1. Looked up from germline, CDR1 is LNHDA and CDR2 is SQIVND (reference sequence). The junction had 19 bases not matched to a gene; V was cut back by 7 bases and J by 6 bases. This CDR3 has 17 residues. The CDR3 nucleotides read TGTGCCAGTATCTCTGCGACCGGGACAGGTTTTGTTCATGGCTACACCTTC. Translated, it gives CASISATGTGFVHGYTF.